This T cell receptor (beta chain) was recorded in a study of cytomegalovirus exposure and HLA in healthy donors. The CDR3 covers 13 residues. Germline V gene lookup returns CDR1 GTSNPN and CDR2 SVGIG (reference sequence). Trimming shortened V by 1 base and J by 5 bases, and 9 bases separated the two germline ends. Study-wide points: Most TCR beta V segments were productive about 90% or about 30% of the time in an earlier analysis. Sequencing likely produced, as an artifact, a cluster of highly shared sequence variants. Investigators reported 150 to 200 TCR beta chains as tied to cytomegalovirus.

Regarding donors, all were healthy bone marrow donors. It was with 60 Vbeta and 13 Jbeta primers that the PCR ran. Assay: immunoSEQ multiplex PCR; the TCRdb copy retains only in-frame clones and omits some. The sample lists under 200,000 clones, 70% to 90% occurring once. As concerns this clone: Antigen specificity is unknown.

This receptor was taken from a man aged 18 to 29 in good health and CMV-seropositive. Sequencing was performed on PBMCs. The gene calls are TRBV30 and TRBJ1-3; D remains unclear. The CDR3 region is CAWSGAARNTIYF. The DNA of the CDR3 is TGTGCCTGGAGTGGGGCCGCGAGAAACACCATATATTTT.